This T cell receptor (beta chain) emerged from a study of identifying expanded T cells in peripheral blood. Details on this clone: No antigen is known for it.

Produced via immunoSEQ multiplex PCR; TCRdb's table is partial and in-frame only. The repertoire holds about 58,000 clones, about 92% seen once, with 3.5% to 4.5% in the top ten. Notes on the study in general: Across healthy donors, higher total template counts meant significantly greater roughly two-week count variance.

No infections or other immune events were documented during collection. Germline V gives CDR1 MDHEN, CDR2 SYDVKM. This CDR3 is 15 amino acids long. Trimming removed 3 bases from V and 5 bases from J; junction bases left unmatched: 5. The chain carries TRBV28 and TRBJ1-4; 8 positions match TRBD1. The receptor's source is a person aged 18-69 years in good health. Sequenced input: blood. The CDR3 DNA reads TGTGCCAGCAGTTTGGCAGGGGGCCGAAATGAAAAACTGTTTTTT. Translating gives CASSLAGGRNEKLFF.